This T cell receptor beta chain was obtained from a study of beta chain features in type 1 diabetes. In all sorted populations, purity surpassed 95%. Notes on the study in general: Patients with type 1 diabetes carried fewer insertions and had more deletions at their VDJ junctions. All four CD4+ subsets from Type 1 diabetes patients carried moderately but significantly shorter TCRB CDR3s.

Germline CDR1 reads SEHNR; CDR2 reads FQNEAQ (reference sequence). The CDR3 loop spans 15 amino acids. J gave up 5 bases and V 5 bases, and 6 bases lay outside the gene matches. Every isolated RNA sample was fully reverse transcribed, so sequencing captured expressed TCRB transcripts. Data came from immunoSEQ multiplex PCR; TCRdb stores just in-frame clones and leaves some out. The repertoire holds roughly 150,000 clones, with 8% to 9.5% as singletons. In its sample, this clone was seen a few times. Antigen specificity is unknown. The receptor was derived from a woman aged 18-35 years with type 1 diabetes. The rearrangement uses TRBV7-9 and TRBJ2-5, with 12 bases fitting TRBD2. Sequenced input: central memory CD4+ T cells from blood. The CDR3 DNA sequence: TGTGCCAGCAGCACCTCTAGCGGGAGGGCGGAGACCCAGTACTTC. It is translated as CASSTSSGRAETQYF. The complete variable domain, with remaining parts taken from reference TRBV7-9 and TRBJ2-5, reads DTGVSQNPRHKITKRGQNVTFRCDPISEHNRLYWYRQTLGQGPEFLTYFQNEAQLEKSRLLSDRFSAERPKGSFSTLEIQRTEQGDSAMYLCASSTSSGRAETQYFGPGTRLLVL.